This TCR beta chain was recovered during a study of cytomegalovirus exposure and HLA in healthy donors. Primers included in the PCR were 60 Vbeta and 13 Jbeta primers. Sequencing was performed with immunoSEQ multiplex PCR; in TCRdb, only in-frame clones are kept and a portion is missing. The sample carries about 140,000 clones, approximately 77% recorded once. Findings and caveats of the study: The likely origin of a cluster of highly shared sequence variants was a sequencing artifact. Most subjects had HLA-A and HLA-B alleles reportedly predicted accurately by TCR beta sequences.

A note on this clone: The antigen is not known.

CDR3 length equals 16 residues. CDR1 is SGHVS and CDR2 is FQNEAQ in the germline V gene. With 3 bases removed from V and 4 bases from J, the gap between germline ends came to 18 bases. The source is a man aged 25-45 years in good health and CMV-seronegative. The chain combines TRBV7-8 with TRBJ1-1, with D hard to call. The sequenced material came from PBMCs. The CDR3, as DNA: TGTGCCAGCAGCTTCGATGGGCAGCTAAAAGTCACTGAAGCTTTCTTT. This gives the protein CASSFDGQLKVTEAFF.